The 3 T cell receptor beta chains in this list originate from one sample, sequenced in a study of CD8+ T cells in alopecia areata. Reverse transcribed after extraction, RNA yielded cDNA as the sequencing template. The data were produced by immunoSEQ multiplex PCR, yet TCRdb's version contains in-frame clones alone and is incomplete. The table shows roughly 170,000 clones, with 59% occurring only once. The sample consisted of CD4+ T cells sorted from blood, taken at week 0. The receptors shown here come from a human donor with alopecia areata.

V and J are TRBV30 and TRBJ1-5; weak D call: TRBD1 (6 bases). The CDR3 is made up of 15 amino acids. Germline CDR1 GTSNPN, CDR2 SVGIG (reference sequence). Trimming shortened V by 3 bases and J by 0 bases, and 12 bases separated the two germline ends. In DNA form, the CDR3 reads TGTGCCTGGAGGGAACAGGGATCTAGCAATCAGCCCCAGCATTTT. Its translation is CAWREQGSSNQPQHF.

The chain employs TRBV13 and TRBJ2-7; weak D call: TRBD1 (5 bases). CDR3 length equals 13 residues. Germline V gives CDR1 PRHDT, CDR2 FYEKMQ (reference sequence). Between the trimmed V and J ends, which lost 5 bases and 4 bases, there was a span of 12 bases. CDR3 region: CASSRGRDYEQYF. CDR3 in DNA: TGTGCCAGCAGCCGAGGCAGGGATTACGAGCAGTACTTC.

CDR3 in DNA: TGTGCCAGCAGTTTAGGAAGAAATCAGCCCCAGCATTTT. This translates into CASSLGRNQPQHF. The chain links TRBV28 to TRBJ1-5; D gene uncertain. From germline, CDR1 is MDHEN and CDR2 SYDVKM. The CDR3 extends over 13 amino acids. Trimming took 2 bases from V and 4 from J, leaving 6 bases between them.